A selection of T cell receptor beta chains follows, all from one sample in a study of blood T cell repertoires in COVID-19. Profiling relied on immunoSEQ multiplex PCR, and the TCRdb table lists in-frame clones only, not all of them. The sample shows about 120,000 clones, about four fifths of them seen only once. Sequencing was performed on peripheral blood. The receptor set was obtained from a man aged 70 or older with acute or convalescent COVID-19. The CDR3 runs from the conserved cysteine through the conserved F or W. Fields, in order: D gene, J gene, V gene, clone size, CDR3 protein, CDR3 DNA. D genes are given only for firm matches. Rows give clone size only sometimes, using once, few, many, or a class for an expanded clone.

>-|TRBJ2-6|TRBV27|-
CASSPWGAGANVLTF
TGTGCCAGCAGTCCCTGGGGGGCTGGGGCCAACGTCCTGACTTTC
>TRBD2|TRBJ2-3|TRBV6-1|-
CASSERRAGRDTDTQYF
TGTGCCAGCAGTGAAAGGAGGGCAGGGAGGGACACAGATACGCAGTATTTT
>-|TRBJ1-1|TRBV2|few
CASSPDFGDTEAFF
TGTGCCAGCAGTCCGGACTTCGGGGACACTGAAGCTTTCTTT
>-|TRBJ1-6|TRBV7-2|-
CASSLRRARRGSPLHF
TGTGCCAGCAGCTTAAGAAGGGCCCGGAGGGGTTCACCCCTCCACTTT
>TRBD1|TRBJ1-1|TRBV5-1|-
CASSFTGVNTEAFF
TGCGCCAGCAGCTTCACAGGGGTGAACACTGAAGCTTTCTTT
>-|TRBJ1-4|TRBV3-1/TRBV3-2|-
CASSQDSGSANEKLFF
TGTGCCAGCAGCCAAGATTCAGGGTCTGCTAATGAAAAACTGTTTTTT
>-|TRBJ1-6|TRBV7-8|-
CASSLRGGLPLHF
TGTGCCAGCAGCTTGAGGGGGGGGTTACCCCTCCACTTT
>TRBD1|TRBJ1-2|TRBV6-1|-
CASSDLFRDSYGYTF
TGTGCCAGCAGTGATCTATTCCGGGACAGCTATGGCTACACCTTC
>TRBD1|TRBJ1-2|TRBV5-1|few
CASSSTGGYYGYTF
TGCGCCAGCAGCTCTACAGGGGGCTACTATGGCTACACCTTC
>TRBD1|TRBJ2-7|TRBV29-1|-
CSVEGDRTNEQYF
TGCAGCGTTGAAGGGGACAGGACCAACGAGCAGTACTTC
>-|TRBJ2-5|TRBV24-1|-
CATQDSSFETQYF
TGTGCCACCCAAGACAGCTCCTTTGAGACCCAGTACTTC
>-|TRBJ2-7|TRBV12-3/TRBV12-4|few
CASSFSVYEQYF
TGTGCCAGCAGTTTTAGTGTCTACGAGCAGTACTTC
>-|TRBJ2-1|TRBV19|-
CASGRGGHDEQFF
TGTGCCAGTGGTAGGGGGGGGCACGATGAGCAGTTCTTC
>TRBD2|TRBJ2-7|TRBV18|-
CASSPLPLAGKHEQYF
TGTGCCAGCTCACCACTACCACTAGCGGGGAAACACGAGCAGTACTTC
>-|TRBJ1-5|TRBV29-1|-
CSVELRQGVNQPQHF
TGCAGCGTTGAATTGAGGCAGGGTGTCAATCAGCCCCAGCATTTT
>-|TRBJ1-1|TRBV7-9|-
CASSLAPSGTEAFF
TGTGCCAGCAGCTTGGCTCCTTCAGGCACTGAAGCTTTCTTT
>TRBD1|TRBJ2-5|TRBV5-1|-
CASRTGDRGTRETQYF
TGCGCCAGCAGAACTGGGGACAGGGGGACGCGGGAGACCCAGTACTTC
>TRBD2|TRBJ2-1|TRBV19|once
CASSFSGGAGEQFF
TGTGCCAGTAGTTTTAGCGGGGGGGCCGGTGAGCAGTTCTTC
>TRBD1|TRBJ2-2|TRBV5-1|-
CASSLTTGGVGDTGELFF
TGCGCCAGCAGCTTAACGACAGGGGGGGTCGGGGACACCGGGGAGCTGTTTTTT
>TRBD1|TRBJ2-5|TRBV29-1|-
CSADPKDRGGETQYF
TGCAGCGCTGACCCCAAGGACAGGGGGGGAGAGACCCAGTACTTC
>-|TRBJ2-1|TRBV6-5|-
CAFRGDYNEQFF
TGTGCCTTCAGGGGGGACTACAATGAGCAGTTCTTC
>-|TRBJ2-3|TRBV24-1|-
CATSDFNRETDTQYF
TGTGCCACCAGTGATTTTAACAGGGAAACAGATACGCAGTATTTT
>-|TRBJ2-7|TRBV24-1|-
CATSDLPPSSGLYEQYF
TGTGCCACCAGTGATTTGCCCCCCTCGTCGGGACTCTACGAGCAGTACTTC
>-|TRBJ1-4|TRBV19|-
CASSSGGQRNEKLFF
TGTGCCAGTAGTAGTGGAGGGCAGCGTAATGAAAAACTGTTTTTT
>TRBD1|TRBJ1-6|TRBV7-2|-
CASSLLLTGKINNSPLHF
TGTGCCAGCAGCTTACTCCTGACAGGGAAAATTAATAATTCACCCCTCCACTTT
>TRBD1|TRBJ1-4|TRBV19|-
CASRTPTGTNEKLFF
TGTGCCAGTAGAACCCCGACAGGGACTAATGAAAAACTGTTTTTT
>TRBD1|TRBJ1-1|TRBV6-2/TRBV6-3|few
CASSYWGQVGTEAFF
TGTGCCAGCAGTTACTGGGGACAGGTGGGCACTGAAGCTTTCTTT
>-|TRBJ1-1|TRBV7-3|few
CASSRHSAGVDTEAFF
TGTGCCAGCAGCAGACATTCGGCAGGGGTGGACACTGAAGCTTTCTTT
>-|TRBJ1-6|TRBV5-6|-
CASSFGGGADTLHF
TGTGCCAGCAGCTTTGGCGGGGGTGCAGACACCCTCCACTTT
>TRBD1|TRBJ1-2|TRBV9|-
CASSGQGRYGYTF
TGTGCCAGCAGCGGACAGGGACGGTATGGCTACACCTTC
>-|TRBJ1-4|TRBV5-8|-
CASSLWAQGGTTNEKLFF
TGTGCCAGCAGCTTGTGGGCCCAGGGTGGGACAACTAATGAAAAACTGTTTTTT
>TRBD2|TRBJ2-7|TRBV7-3|-
CASSLQRGGNYEQYF
TGTGCCAGCAGCTTACAGCGGGGGGGAAACTACGAGCAGTACTTC
>TRBD1|TRBJ1-6|TRBV6-5|-
CASSYVQGPNSPLHF
TGTGCCAGCAGTTACGTACAGGGGCCGAATTCACCCCTCCACTTT
>-|TRBJ1-5|TRBV7-2|medium-sized
CASSLLSGLSNQPQHF
TGTGCCAGCAGCTTACTGTCAGGGTTGAGCAATCAGCCCCAGCATTTT
>TRBD2|TRBJ2-3|TRBV7-6|few
CASSLAGTSDTDTQYF
TGTGCCAGCAGCTTAGCGGGGACTAGCGACACAGATACGCAGTATTTT
>-|TRBJ1-2|TRBV5-6|-
CASTLDPTGGYTF
TGTGCCAGCACCCTAGACCCGACTGGTGGCTACACCTTC
>-|TRBJ1-6|TRBV15|-
CATSRDYQGSYNSPLHF
TGTGCCACCAGCAGAGATTATCAGGGCTCCTATAATTCACCCCTCCACTTT
>TRBD1|TRBJ1-2|TRBV6-5|-
CAIGTALNYGYTF
TGTGCCATCGGGACAGCTTTAAACTATGGCTACACCTTC
>-|TRBJ1-1|TRBV5-1|-
CASSLLTANTEAFF
TGCGCCAGCAGCTTGCTGACAGCGAACACTGAAGCTTTCTTT
>TRBD1|TRBJ1-1|TRBV5-1|-
CASSLGTGVDEAFF
TGCGCCAGCAGCTTGGGGACAGGGGTTGATGAAGCTTTCTTT
>-|TRBJ1-2|TRBV14|-
CASSQDRLREVGYTF
TGTGCCAGCAGCCAAGATCGGTTACGGGAAGTGGGCTACACCTTC
>TRBD1|TRBJ2-7|TRBV2|-
CASIKDRGTYEQYF
TGTGCCAGCATAAAGGACAGGGGGACCTACGAGCAGTACTTC
>-|TRBJ1-2|TRBV7-8|-
CASSLDSRVNYGYTF
TGTGCCAGCAGCTTAGATAGTCGCGTAAACTATGGCTACACCTTC
>TRBD1|TRBJ1-6|TRBV6-5|-
CASKRQGGSPLHF
TGTGCCAGCAAGAGACAGGGGGGTTCACCCCTCCACTTT
>TRBD2|TRBJ2-2|TRBV11-3|once
CASSLALAGANTGELFF
TGTGCCAGCAGCTTGGCGCTAGCGGGGGCCAACACCGGGGAGCTGTTTTTT
>-|TRBJ1-1|TRBV6-1|-
CASSESAALRAEAFF
TGTGCCAGCAGTGAGTCCGCCGCGCTGAGAGCTGAAGCTTTCTTT
>-|TRBJ2-5|TRBV25-1|few
CASSDLGYQETQYF
TGTGCCAGCAGTGACCTCGGGTACCAAGAGACCCAGTACTTC
>-|TRBJ2-3|TRBV5-4|few
CASSVLVGVGVTDTQYF
TGTGCCAGCAGCGTTCTCGTCGGGGTTGGGGTCACAGATACGCAGTATTTT
>-|TRBJ2-7|TRBV7-9|-
CASSLRAGRVKYEQYF
TGTGCCAGCAGCTTACGAGCGGGCAGGGTTAAGTACGAGCAGTACTTC
>-|TRBJ1-4|TRBV7-3|-
CASSLTGGDNEKLFF
TGTGCCAGCAGCTTAACGGGGGGAGATAATGAAAAACTGTTTTTT
>TRBD1|TRBJ2-7|TRBV5-1|few
CASSPLGQGIDEQYF
TGCGCCAGCAGCCCTCTAGGACAGGGTATAGACGAGCAGTACTTC
>-|TRBJ1-2|TRBV13|-
CASSLRGNYGYTF
TGTGCCAGCAGCTTAAGGGGTAACTATGGCTACACCTTC
>-|TRBJ1-1|TRBV2|-
CASSESGVVAFF
TGTGCCAGCAGTGAGTCAGGGGTAGTGGCTTTCTTT
>-|TRBJ1-1|TRBV18|-
CASSPGGQDTEAFF
TGTGCCAGCTCACCGGGGGGGCAGGACACTGAAGCTTTCTTT
>-|TRBJ2-3|TRBV5-4|-
CASSFGGRVSTDTQYF
TGTGCCAGCAGCTTTGGGGGCCGGGTAAGTACAGATACGCAGTATTTT